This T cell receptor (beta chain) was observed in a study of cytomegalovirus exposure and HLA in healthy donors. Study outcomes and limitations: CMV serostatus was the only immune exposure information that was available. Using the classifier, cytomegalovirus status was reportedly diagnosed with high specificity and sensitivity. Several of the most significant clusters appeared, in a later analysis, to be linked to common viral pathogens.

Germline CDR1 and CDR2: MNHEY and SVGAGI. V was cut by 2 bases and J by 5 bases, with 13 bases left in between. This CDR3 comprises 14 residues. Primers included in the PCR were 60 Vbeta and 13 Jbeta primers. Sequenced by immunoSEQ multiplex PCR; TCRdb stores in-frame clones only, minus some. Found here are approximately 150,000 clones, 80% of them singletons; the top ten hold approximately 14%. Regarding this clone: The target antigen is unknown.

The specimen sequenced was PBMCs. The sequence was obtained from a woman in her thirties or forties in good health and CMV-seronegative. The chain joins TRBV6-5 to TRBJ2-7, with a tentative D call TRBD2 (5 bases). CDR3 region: CASSYRSAGDEQYF. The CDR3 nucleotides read TGTGCCAGCAGTTACCGGTCAGCCGGGGACGAGCAGTACTTC.